These 15 T cell receptor beta chains came from one sample sequenced in a study of T cell responses to AZD1222 COVID-19 vaccine. Sequencing was performed with immunoSEQ multiplex PCR; in TCRdb, only in-frame clones are kept and a portion is missing. The sample lists around 52,000 clones, 75% to 90% occurring once. The source material was peripheral blood, sampled on day 0 of AZD1222 vaccination. Source of these receptors: an adult in good health.

The rearrangement uses TRBV28 and TRBJ1-2, with D possibly being TRBD1 (5 bases). The CDR3 has 13 residues. Between the trimmed V and J ends, which lost 4 bases and 8 bases, there was a span of 14 bases. Germline V gene lookup returns CDR1 MDHEN and CDR2 SYDVKM. The CDR3 region has the DNA TGTGCCAGCAGTTGGGGCAGGGAGGGCGGCTACACCTTC. Translating gives CASSWGREGGYTF.

V is TRBV28 and J is TRBJ2-7; D might be TRBD1 (6 bases). Per germline, CDR1 MDHEN and CDR2 SYDVKM. V lost 5 bases to trimming and J lost 1 base, with 12 bases between them. The CDR3 totals 14 residues. The CDR3 nucleotides read TGTGCCAGCAGTCTCAACAGGGTATCCTACGAGCAGTACTTC. This sequence encodes CASSLNRVSYEQYF.

This clone occurred a few times. The chain carries TRBV5-6 and TRBJ1-2, with D tentatively TRBD1 (5 bases). The V gene lost 0 bases and the J gene lost 5 bases, with 8 bases spanning the gap. The germline gives CDR1 SGHDT, CDR2 YYEEEE. The CDR3 extends over 13 amino acids. The CDR3 DNA reads as TGTGCCAGCAGCTTGGGGGGCTGGTATGGCTACACCTTC. It translates to CASSLGGWYGYTF.

This chain joins TRBV15 and TRBJ1-1; D not certain. CDR1 LNHNV and CDR2 YYDKDF come from the germline V gene (reference sequence). This CDR3 spans 11 amino acids. The V and J ends lost 1 base and 7 bases respectively, with 4 bases between them. The DNA for the CDR3 is TGTGCCACCAGCAGAGTAGGTGAAGCTTTCTTT. Its protein product is CATSRVGEAFF. Full variable domain (remainder filled in from reference TRBV15 and TRBJ1-1): DAMVIQNPRYQVTQFGKPVTLSCSQTLNHNVMYWYQQKSSQAPKLLFHYYDKDFNNEADTPDNFQSRRPNTSFCFLDIRSPGLGDTAMYLCATSRVGEAFFGQGTRLTVV.

J is TRBJ1-2 and V is TRBV29-1, with D perhaps TRBD1 (5 bases). V was cut by 6 bases and J by 1 base, with 15 bases left in between. The CDR3 is 14 residues long. The V gene's germline CDR1 is SQVTM and CDR2 ANQGSEA. The CDR3 protein is CSVMGQGINYGYTF. The CDR3 DNA is TGCAGCGTGATGGGGCAGGGCATTAACTATGGCTACACCTTC.

The chain combines TRBV13 with TRBJ2-7; 9 positions match TRBD1. V lost 4 bases, J lost 7 bases, and 11 bases stayed unmatched. Germline CDR1 reads PRHDT; CDR2 reads FYEKMQ (reference sequence). The CDR3 is 15 amino acids. The CDR3 bases are TGTGCCAGCAGCTGGGGGCGGGACAGGGCCGGGGAGCAGTACTTC. Translating it yields CASSWGRDRAGEQYF.

The genes are TRBV19 and TRBJ1-6; D unresolved. The germline CDR1 and CDR2 sequences are LNHDA and SQIVND (reference sequence). The CDR3 spans 15 residues. V was pared by 3 bases and J by 6 bases, with 12 bases between. CDR3 sequence: CASSMVHDANSPLHF. The CDR3 bases are TGTGCCAGTAGTATGGTGCACGACGCTAATTCACCCCTCCACTTT.

V is TRBV9 and J is TRBJ1-2; maybe TRBD1 (5 bases). CDR1 is SGDLS and CDR2 is YYNGEE in the germline V gene. The CDR3 contains 17 residues. V was cut by 0 bases and J by 1 base, with 16 bases left in between. As DNA, the CDR3 is TGTGCCAGCAGCGTAGATGCAGGGCTGAGGGGTAACTATGGCTACACCTTC. Protein: CASSVDAGLRGNYGYTF.

This chain connects TRBV18 to TRBJ2-7, with a tentative D call TRBD2 (6 bases). Per germline, CDR1 KGHSH and CDR2 LQKENI. V lost 6 bases to trimming and J lost 1 base, with 16 bases between them. The CDR3 is 15 residues long. CDR3 nucleotide sequence: TGTGCCAGCTCTCCCACCAGCGGGCTGTCCTACGAGCAGTACTTC. Translating it yields CASSPTSGLSYEQYF.

The chain recombines TRBV29-1 with TRBJ1-2, with D maybe TRBD1 (6 bases). The germline gives CDR1 SQVTM, CDR2 ANQGSEA. Trimming cost V 7 bases and J 4 bases, with 16 bases left between them. This CDR3 has 13 residues. DNA of the CDR3: TGCAGCGCAGGGGAGGGTCGGGCCTATGGCTACACCTTC. Translated: CSAGEGRAYGYTF.

The gene calls are TRBV11-3 and TRBJ2-2; TRBD2 agrees at 8 bases. This CDR3 has 15 amino acids. V lost 5 bases and J lost 4; bases outside the gene matches: 6. CDR1 is SGHNT and CDR2 is YENEEA in the germline V gene. The CDR3 loop is CASSLLTSGTGELFF. The DNA of the CDR3 is TGTGCCAGCAGCCTCCTTACTAGCGGCACCGGGGAGCTGTTTTTT.

The genes are TRBV10-3 and TRBJ2-6; TRBD2 might be the D (6 bases). Per germline, CDR1 ENHRY and CDR2 SYGVKD. The CDR3 extends over 15 amino acids. V was clipped by 6 bases and J by 2 bases, with 11 bases between them. The CDR3 region is CAISLASAGANVLTF. The CDR3 nucleotides read TGTGCCATCAGCCTTGCTAGCGCTGGGGCCAACGTCCTGACTTTC.

The chain couples TRBV6-5 to TRBJ2-5, with 8 bases fitting TRBD1. Germline V lookup: CDR1 MNHEY, CDR2 SVGAGI. J gave up 5 bases and V 5 bases, and 4 bases lay outside the gene matches. The CDR3 sequence is 13 residues long. The CDR3 loop is CASSRQGRETQYF. For the CDR3, the DNA is TGTGCCAGCAGTAGACAGGGGAGGGAGACCCAGTACTTC.

V usage is TRBV19 and J usage is TRBJ1-6; perhaps TRBD1 as D (6 bases). V shed 6 bases and J shed 13 bases, with 19 bases lying between them. Germline V gene lookup returns CDR1 LNHDA and CDR2 SQIVND (reference sequence). The length of the CDR3 is 14 residues. This CDR3 reads CASSPTEEGHPLHF. The CDR3, as DNA: TGTGCCAGTAGCCCGACGGAGGAGGGACACCCCCTCCACTTT.

The V and J genes are TRBV21-1 and TRBJ2-3; the table's D call TRBD1 went unverified against the DNA. TRBV21-1 is marked as a pseudogene. CDR3 length: 14 amino acids. CDR3 DNA sequence: TGTGCCAGCACCCACGACAGATGCACAGATACGCAGTATTTT. This codes for CASTHDRCTDTQYF.